This TCR beta chain was identified in a study of blood T cell repertoires in COVID-19. As for the study in general: Acute-phase and convalescent COVID-19 samples originated in the United States, Italy and Spain.

The germline gives CDR1 SGHVS, CDR2 FQNEAQ. The CDR3 spans 14 residues. Trimming cost V 1 base and J 5 bases, with 8 bases left between them. Original handling: Reference gene primer amplification gave nucleated cell count estimates. Assay: immunoSEQ multiplex PCR; the TCRdb copy retains only in-frame clones and omits some. The D gene and trimming were derived from the DNA, and the V and J assignments and clone size from that table. Counted here are about 200,000 clones, approximately 81% occurring once; the ten biggest clones make up about 10%. The TCR originated in a woman older than 75 with acute or convalescent COVID-19. Specimen: peripheral blood. The chain has TRBV7-8 and TRBJ2-2; no definite D call. The CDR3 DNA follows: TGTGCCAGCAGCTTAGTTTCCTTGACCGGGGAGCTGTTTTTT. Translating it yields CASSLVSLTGELFF.